This TCR beta chain was found in a study of cytomegalovirus exposure and HLA in healthy donors. General study findings and limits: Data from an earlier analysis indicated that most TCR beta V segments were productive either about 87% or about 30% of the time. In vitro, three CMV-associated chains proved specific for CMV antigens.

This CDR3 comprises 15 residues. The ends lost 5 bases at V and 0 bases at J; junction bases unmatched: 3. Germline V gene sequence: CDR1 SGDLS, CDR2 YYNGEE. This clone was counted between two and nine times. The antigen is not known. Other DNA sequences of this sample code for an identical CDR3. The PCR ran on 60 Vbeta and 13 Jbeta primers. Authors' processing steps: In a later analysis, around 10 million of 65 million to 80 million unique beta chains occurred in at least two donors. Only in-frame clones appear in the TCRdb table, and some are missing; sequencing was by immunoSEQ multiplex PCR. From that table come the V and J calls and clone size; the DNA was used to work out D and trimming. The sample yields over 60,000 clones, about three quarters seen once.

Material for sequencing was PBMCs. The receptor comes from a woman in her thirties in good health and CMV-seropositive. This sequence joins TRBV9 and TRBJ2-2, with 8 bases fitting TRBD1. The CDR3: CASSVQGANTGELFF. In DNA, the CDR3 is TGTGCCAGCAGTGTACAGGGGGCGAACACCGGGGAGCTGTTTTTT.